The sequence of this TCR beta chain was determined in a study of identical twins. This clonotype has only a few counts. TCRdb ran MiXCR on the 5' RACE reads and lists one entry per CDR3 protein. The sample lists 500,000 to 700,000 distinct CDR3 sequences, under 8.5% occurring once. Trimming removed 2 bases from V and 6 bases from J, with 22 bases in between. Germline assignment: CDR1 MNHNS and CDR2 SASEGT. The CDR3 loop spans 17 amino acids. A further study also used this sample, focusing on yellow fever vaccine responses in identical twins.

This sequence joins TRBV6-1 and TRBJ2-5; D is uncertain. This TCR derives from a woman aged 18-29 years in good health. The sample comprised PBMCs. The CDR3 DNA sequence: TGTGCCAGCAGTGAAAAGTTTCTAGAGACAAGACCCAAGACCCAGTACTTC. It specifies CASSEKFLETRPKTQYF.